This paragraph reports one T cell receptor (beta chain). Authors' analysis steps: Amplifying reference gene primers gave estimates of nucleated cell counts. This table comes from immunoSEQ multiplex PCR, and its TCRdb copy is limited to in-frame clones, with some not included. V, J and clone size were drawn from that table, and D and trimming were deduced from the DNA. The repertoire holds around 40,000 clones, about 90% seen once, with 12% in the top ten. These data come from a study of blood T cell repertoires in COVID-19. The source is a human donor in a cohort sampled during active COVID-19. The sequenced sample was peripheral blood.

CDR3 DNA: TGTGCCAGCAAAAACCCCGGGACAGTCTATGGCTACACCTTC. Amino acid sequence: CASKNPGTVYGYTF. The chain uses TRBV5-6 and TRBJ1-2; 7 bases map to TRBD1. V lost 6 bases and J lost 4; bases outside the gene matches: 9. CDR3 length equals 14 residues. Germline assignment: CDR1 SGHDT and CDR2 YYEEEE.